This T cell receptor (beta chain) came from a study of a mutant IDH1 vaccine in newly diagnosed glioma. Study summary: Beforehand, treatment had been radiotherapy, temozolomide, or both; the majority received both. General observations from the study: Changes in the top peripheral T cell clonotypes seemingly had no bearing on pseudoprogression.

V shed 7 bases, J shed 3 bases, and the junction held 6 bases outside the gene matches. The germline V gene encodes CDR1 MNHNS and CDR2 SASEGT. The CDR3 sequence is 15 residues long. Details on this clone: The antigen remains unidentified.

TCRdb's table, derived via immunoSEQ multiplex PCR, lists solely in-frame clones and lacks some. The sample has tens of thousands of clones; 79% are singletons. Sample time point: baseline, week 1 (first vaccination visit). Treatment reported: pre-vaccination baseline after standard-of-care therapy. This clonotype originated in a man aged 45-65 years with glioma. Sequencing was performed on PBMCs, taken from a glioma patient treated with radiotherapy, temozolomide or both. The chain combines TRBV6-1 with TRBJ2-3, with 11 bases aligning to TRBD1. The CDR3 DNA reads as TGTGCCAGCACCGTAGGGACAGGGGGAACAGATACGCAGTATTTT. This translates into CASTVGTGGTDTQYF.